Shown below are 3 T cell receptor beta chains from a single sample sequenced in a study of blood T cell repertoires in COVID-19. The assay was immunoSEQ multiplex PCR, and TCRdb's table has in-frame clones only and misses some. The data show 180,000 or so clones, with roughly nine tenths seen just once and under 2.5% held by the top ten. Sequencing was performed on PBMCs or T cells enriched from blood (not recorded which). The receptors come from a woman aged 40 to 49 with acute COVID-19.

This chain links TRBV4-3 with TRBJ2-1; 9 bases are shared with TRBD2. CDR1 and CDR2 from the germline V gene are LGHNA and YSLEER. The V segment lost 4 bases and the J segment 1 base; nucleotides outside the gene matches: 5. This CDR3 spans 16 amino acids. The CDR3 coding sequence is TGCGCCAGCAGCCGGCATAGCGGGGGATCCTACAATGAGCAGTTCTTC. Translation: CASSRHSGGSYNEQFF.

V is TRBV5-6 and J is TRBJ2-5; D may be TRBD2 (6 bases). Trimming shortened V by 1 base and J by 1 base, and 14 bases separated the two germline ends. The CDR3 loop spans 16 amino acids. Germline V gene lookup returns CDR1 SGHDT and CDR2 YYEEEE. The CDR3 loop is CASSLPWAGLQETQYF. The CDR3 nucleotides are TGTGCCAGCAGCTTGCCTTGGGCGGGGCTCCAAGAGACCCAGTACTTC.

This chain uses TRBV25-1 with TRBJ1-4, with D perhaps matching TRBD1 (6 bases). Trimming removed 6 bases from V and 8 bases from J, with 19 bases in between. Germline CDR1 reads MGHDK; CDR2 reads SYGVNS. The CDR3 is 15 amino acids. Here the CDR3 reads CASSSRRRQVEKLFF. CDR3 coding DNA: TGTGCCAGCAGCAGTCGAAGGAGACAGGTAGAAAAACTGTTTTTT.